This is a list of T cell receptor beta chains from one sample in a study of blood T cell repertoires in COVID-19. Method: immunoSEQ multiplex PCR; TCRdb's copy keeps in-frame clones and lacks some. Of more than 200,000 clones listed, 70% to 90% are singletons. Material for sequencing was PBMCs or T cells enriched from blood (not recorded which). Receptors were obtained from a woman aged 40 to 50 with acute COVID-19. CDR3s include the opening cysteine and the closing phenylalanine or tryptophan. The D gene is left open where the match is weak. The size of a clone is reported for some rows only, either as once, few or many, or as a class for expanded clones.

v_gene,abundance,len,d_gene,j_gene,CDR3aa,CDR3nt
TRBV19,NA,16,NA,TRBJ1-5,CASSIGKAISNQPQHF,TGTGCCAGTAGTATAGGAAAAGCAATTAGCAATCAGCCCCAGCATTTT
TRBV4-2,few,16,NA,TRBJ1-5,CASSQEGRGPNQPQHF,TGTGCCAGCAGCCAAGAGGGGAGGGGACCCAATCAGCCCCAGCATTTT
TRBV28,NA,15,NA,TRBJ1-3,CASSFPGQTGNTIYF,TGTGCCAGCAGTTTTCCGGGTCAGACTGGAAACACCATATATTTT
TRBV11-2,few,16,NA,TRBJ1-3,CASSENLPGSGNTIYF,TGTGCCAGCAGCGAAAACCTTCCCGGGTCTGGAAACACCATATATTTT
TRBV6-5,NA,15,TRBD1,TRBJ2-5,CASSSQGTGGETQYF,TGTGCCAGCAGTTCCCAAGGGACAGGGGGAGAGACCCAGTACTTC
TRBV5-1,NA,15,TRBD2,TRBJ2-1,CASSTTSGGTNKQFF,TGCGCCAGCAGCACGACTAGCGGGGGTACCAATAAGCAGTTCTTC
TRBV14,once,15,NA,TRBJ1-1,CASSQEGLRKTEAFF,TGTGCCAGCAGCCAAGAAGGACTCCGGAAAACTGAAGCTTTCTTT
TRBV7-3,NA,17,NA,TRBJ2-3,CASSLGPTTSSTDTQYF,TGTGCCAGCAGCCTAGGCCCCACTACTTCTAGCACAGATACGCAGTATTTT
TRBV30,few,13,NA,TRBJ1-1,CALNQGIRTEAFF,TGTGCCTTAAATCAGGGAATTCGCACTGAAGCTTTCTTT
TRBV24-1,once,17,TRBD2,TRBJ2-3,CATSDPGLAGDTDTQYF,TGTGCCACCAGTGACCCGGGACTAGCGGGAGACACAGATACGCAGTATTTT
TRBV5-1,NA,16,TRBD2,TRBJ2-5,CASSPSGGGIMETQYF,TGCGCCAGCAGCCCCAGCGGGGGGGGAATTATGGAGACCCAGTACTTC
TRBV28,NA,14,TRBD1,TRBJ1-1,CASRLDQDRGRAFF,TGTGCCAGCAGACTAGACCAGGACAGGGGGCGAGCTTTCTTT
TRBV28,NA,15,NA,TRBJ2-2,CASSSRERHTGELFF,TGTGCCAGCAGTTCTCGGGAGCGGCACACCGGGGAGCTGTTTTTT
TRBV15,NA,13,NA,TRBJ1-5,CATSREGDQPQHF,TGTGCCACCAGCAGAGAAGGGGATCAGCCCCAGCATTTT
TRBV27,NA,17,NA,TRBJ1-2,CASRGDLGRVWKYGYTF,TGTGCCAGCAGAGGAGACTTGGGGAGGGTCTGGAAATATGGCTACACCTTC
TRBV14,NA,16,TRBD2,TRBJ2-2,CASSPLAGGRGGELFF,TGTGCCAGCAGCCCTCTAGCGGGGGGGCGAGGCGGGGAGCTGTTTTTT
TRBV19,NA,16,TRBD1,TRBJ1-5,CASSAVSGTVNQPQHF,TGTGCCAGTAGTGCAGTCTCCGGGACAGTCAATCAGCCCCAGCATTTT
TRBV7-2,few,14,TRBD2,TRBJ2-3,CASSRGGLADTQYF,TGTGCCAGCAGCCGGGGGGGACTAGCAGATACGCAGTATTTT
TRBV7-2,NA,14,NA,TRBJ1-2,CASSPDGPNYGYTF,TGTGCCAGCAGCCCCGATGGGCCTAACTATGGCTACACCTTC
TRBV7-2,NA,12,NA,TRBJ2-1,CASRVEVGEQFF,TGTGCCAGCAGGGTCGAGGTAGGTGAGCAGTTCTTC
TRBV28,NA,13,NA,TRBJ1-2,CASSLQGLGGYTF,TGTGCCAGCAGTTTACAGGGATTGGGTGGCTACACCTTC
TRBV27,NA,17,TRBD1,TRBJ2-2,CASSSRPRTGLAGELFF,TGTGCCAGCAGTTCACGCCCCCGGACAGGGTTGGCCGGGGAGCTGTTTTTT
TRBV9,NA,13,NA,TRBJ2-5,CASSVGGEETQYF,TGTGCCAGCAGCGTAGGGGGGGAAGAGACCCAGTACTTC
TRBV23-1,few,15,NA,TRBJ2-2,CASSLNRANTGELFF,TGCGCCAGCAGTCTAAACAGGGCGAACACCGGGGAGCTGTTTTTT
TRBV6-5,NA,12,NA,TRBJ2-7,CASSPTGDEQYF,TGTGCCAGCAGTCCCACGGGTGACGAGCAGTACTTC
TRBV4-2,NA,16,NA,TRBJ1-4,CASSQDFGETNEKLFF,TGTGCCAGCAGCCAAGATTTCGGGGAAACTAATGAAAAACTGTTTTTT
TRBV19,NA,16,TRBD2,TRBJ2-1,CASSIDTSGGTNEQFF,TGTGCCAGTAGTATAGATACTAGCGGGGGAACCAATGAGCAGTTCTTC
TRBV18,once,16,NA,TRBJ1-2,CASSPFNAAANYGYTF,TGTGCCAGCTCACCATTTAATGCGGCGGCTAACTATGGCTACACCTTC
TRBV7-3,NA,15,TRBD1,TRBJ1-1,CASSFGTGEDTEAFF,TGTGCCAGCAGCTTCGGGACAGGGGAGGACACTGAAGCTTTCTTT
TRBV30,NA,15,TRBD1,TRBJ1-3,CAWTRQGSTGNTIYF,TGTGCCTGGACCAGACAGGGAAGTACTGGAAACACCATATATTTT
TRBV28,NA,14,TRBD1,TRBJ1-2,CASRWPGQIYGYTF,TGTGCCAGCAGGTGGCCGGGACAGATCTATGGCTACACCTTC
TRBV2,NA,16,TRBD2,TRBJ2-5,CASRGSSGKDQETQYF,TGTGCCAGCAGGGGGTCTAGCGGGAAGGACCAAGAGACCCAGTACTTC
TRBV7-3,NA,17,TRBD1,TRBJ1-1,CASSPAGTGVPNTEAFF,TGTGCCAGCAGCCCAGCGGGGACAGGGGTCCCGAACACTGAAGCTTTCTTT
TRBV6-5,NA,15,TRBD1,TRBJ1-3,CASRDRFYSGNTIYF,TGTGCCAGCAGGGACAGGTTCTACTCTGGAAACACCATATATTTT
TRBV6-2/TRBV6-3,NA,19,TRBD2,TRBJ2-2,CASSGGLAGALLEAGELFF,TGTGCCAGCAGTGGGGGACTAGCGGGAGCGCTCCTCGAGGCCGGGGAGCTGTTTTTT
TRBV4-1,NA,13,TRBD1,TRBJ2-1,CASSRDRGYEQFF,TGCGCCAGCAGCCGCGACAGGGGGTATGAGCAGTTCTTC
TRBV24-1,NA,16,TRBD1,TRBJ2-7,CATSDPLGTDPYEQYF,TGTGCCACCAGTGATCCTCTGGGGACAGATCCCTACGAGCAGTACTTC
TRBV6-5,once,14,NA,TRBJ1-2,CASSMDSPIYGYTF,TGTGCCAGCAGTATGGACAGCCCCATCTATGGCTACACCTTC
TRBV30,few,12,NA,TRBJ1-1,CARGGGANEAFF,TGTGCCCGAGGGGGGGGCGCGAATGAAGCTTTCTTT
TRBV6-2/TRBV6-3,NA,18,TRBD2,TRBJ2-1,CASSLGLAGGISYNEQFF,TGTGCCAGCAGCCTAGGACTAGCGGGAGGGATTTCCTACAATGAGCAGTTCTTC
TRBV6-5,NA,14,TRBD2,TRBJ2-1,CASRPSGGAHEQFF,TGTGCCAGCAGACCTAGCGGGGGGGCCCATGAGCAGTTCTTC
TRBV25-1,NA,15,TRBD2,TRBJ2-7,CASSELAGYSYEQYF,TGTGCCAGCAGTGAACTAGCGGGGTACTCCTACGAGCAGTACTTC
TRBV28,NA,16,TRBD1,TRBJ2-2,CASSSDRGFGTGELFF,TGTGCCAGCAGTAGCGACAGGGGGTTTGGCACCGGGGAGCTGTTTTTT
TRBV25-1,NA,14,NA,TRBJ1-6,CASSAHRANSPLHF,TGTGCCAGCAGTGCTCACAGGGCGAATTCACCCCTCCACTTT
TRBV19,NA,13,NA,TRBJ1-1,CASSTPLHTEAFF,TGTGCCAGTAGTACCCCTCTCCACACTGAAGCTTTCTTT
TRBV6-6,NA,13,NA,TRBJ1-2,CASSYGANYGYTF,TGTGCCAGCAGTTACGGGGCGAACTATGGCTACACCTTC
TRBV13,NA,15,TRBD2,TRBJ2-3,CASSSQGLAPDTQYF,TGTGCCAGCAGCTCCCAGGGACTAGCACCAGATACGCAGTATTTT
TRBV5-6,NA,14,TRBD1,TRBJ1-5,CASSSWTGGRPQHF,TGTGCCAGCAGCTCCTGGACAGGGGGGAGGCCCCAGCATTTT
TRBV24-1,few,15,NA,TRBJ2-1,CATARGSSLSHEQFF,TGTGCCACCGCCAGGGGCAGCTCCCTCTCACATGAGCAGTTCTTC
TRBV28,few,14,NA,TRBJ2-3,CASMGEDSTDTQYF,TGTGCCAGCATGGGGGAGGATAGCACAGATACGCAGTATTTT
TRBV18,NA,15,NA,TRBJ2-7,CASSPRTTKTYEQYF,TGTGCCAGCTCACCACGAACGACAAAAACCTACGAGCAGTACTTC
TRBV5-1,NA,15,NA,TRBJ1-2,CASSLGPQENYGYTF,TGCGCCAGCAGCTTGGGCCCACAGGAGAACTATGGCTACACCTTC
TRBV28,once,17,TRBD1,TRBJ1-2,CASTPGGDFVANYGYTF,TGTGCCAGCACCCCAGGGGGCGATTTCGTAGCTAACTATGGCTACACCTTC
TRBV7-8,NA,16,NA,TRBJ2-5,CASSLGTGRVPETQYF,TGTGCCAGCAGCTTAGGGACAGGGAGGGTTCCAGAGACCCAGTACTTC
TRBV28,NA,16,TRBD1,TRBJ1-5,CASSRQGSGINQPQHF,TGTGCCAGCAGCCGACAGGGTAGCGGTATCAATCAGCCCCAGCATTTT
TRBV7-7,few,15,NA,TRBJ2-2,CASSLDRGYTGELFF,TGTGCTAGCAGCTTAGATCGGGGGTACACCGGGGAGCTGTTTTTT
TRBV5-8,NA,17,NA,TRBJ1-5,CASSPLFDFGSNQPQHF,TGTGCCAGCAGCCCTCTTTTCGACTTTGGGAGCAATCAGCCCCAGCATTTT
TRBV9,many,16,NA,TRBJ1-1,CASSPRGGAMNTEAFF,TGTGCCAGCAGCCCCCGAGGCGGGGCGATGAACACTGAAGCTTTCTTT
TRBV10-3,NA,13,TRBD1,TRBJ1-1,CAISRTGDTEAFF,TGTGCCATCAGTCGGACAGGGGACACTGAAGCTTTCTTT